This TCR beta chain was sequenced in a study of blood T cell repertoires in COVID-19 (TCRdb year 2020). The study in broad terms: Samples from collaborators originated in the United States, Italy and Spain and spanned both the acute and convalescent phases of COVID-19. Where available, HLA class I and class II types were obtained from metadata supplied by the sample provider rather than from assay-based typing. The repertoires were released in a freely available public database intended as a resource for research on the immune response to SARS-CoV-2. The material from the prospective study consisted of cDNA or gDNA derived from T cells, B-cell-depleted T cells, or PBMCs. Samples were obtained from the ongoing ImmuneRACE study (first 160 participants) and from 1,254 subjects provided by 6 global collaborators. The dataset comprised deeply sampled blood TCRbeta repertoires from subjects exposed to, actively infected with, or recovered from COVID-19. The sample metadata nearly always contained a de-identified subject ID, COVID-19 status, age in years and sex.

Enrolling through a virtual design, the prospective study's participants ranged in age from roughly 18 to 90 years and lived across 20 to 25 United States geographic areas. To assign participants to cohorts, the prospective study relied on clinical history that participants themselves reported in a screening survey and a study questionnaire. ImmuneRACE Cohort 3 recovered participants were defined by two consecutive negative NP/OP PCR tests, healthcare professional clearance, or symptom resolution. In the prospective study, mobile phlebotomists collected whole blood, serum and a nasopharyngeal or oropharyngeal swab from each participant. Participants in the prospective study had the option to provide additional blood draws and questionnaires over a roughly 2-month period. Blood samples from the prospective study were shipped frozen or at room temperature prior to DNA extraction. TCRbeta CDR3 regions were amplified from genomic DNA using the immunoSEQ Assay, a bias-controlled multiplex PCR. The paper's processing steps were these. Nucleated cell counts per sample were estimated from amplification of reference gene primers within the assay. Sequence reads were collapsed and filtered to measure the absolute abundance of every unique TCRbeta CDR3 rearrangement. Productive Simpson clonality was computed per sample as the square root of Simpson's diversity index over productive rearrangements. TCRdb limited this immuneACCESS table to in-frame rearrangements with V and J called. A share of clones is missing; checked studies link under half to unresolved V genes, and the rest is unexplained. The V and J calls and clone size were taken over from that table, and D and trimming were inferred from the DNA. Recorded for this sample are some 350,000 clones; 80% to 90% of them occurred a single time. Of the sample, about 5.2% is held by the ten largest clones.

V loses 5 bases, J loses 6 bases, and the germline ends lie 17 bases apart. The CDR3 contains 14 residues, cysteine and phenylalanine counted. The retained sequence is limited to the CDR3, 42 bases, with the frame set at the first base. From the germline V gene (reference sequence), CDR1 is LNHDA and CDR2 is SQIVND. Concerning this clone itself: Its antigen is currently not known. Within one base of it there is no much larger clone, and no base qualities were kept.

General findings and caveats noted by the study authors: The amount of clinical and demographic metadata varied by source and participant and was provided uncurated.

In this chain, TRBV19 is recombined with TRBJ2-7; TRBD2 could be the D gene, as 6 bases match. The sequence was obtained from a woman between 25 and 40 years old who had recovered from COVID-19. Sequencing was carried out using PBMCs or T cells enriched from blood (not recorded which). The DNA reads TGTGCCAGTAGTTTCGCCCCAGGCGGGGCCGAGCAGTACTTC. It translates as CASSFAPGGAEQYF.